Listed below are T cell receptor beta chains from one sample, sequenced in a study of blood T cell repertoires in COVID-19. Clones were read by immunoSEQ multiplex PCR, and TCRdb kept only the in-frame ones, dropping some. The sample includes about 670,000 clones, over 80% of them seen just once. Sequencing was done on a sample of peripheral blood. Receptors were obtained from a young woman with acute or convalescent COVID-19. The CDR3 runs from the conserved cysteine through the conserved F or W. D genes are given only for firm matches. Only part of the rows carry a size: once, few, many, or a class if the clone is expanded.

V	J	size	D	DNA	CDR3
TRBV5-8	TRBJ1-2	-	TRBD1	TGTGCCAGCAGCTTCCTTATCGGGACAGGAGACTATGGCTACACCTTC	CASSFLIGTGDYGYTF
TRBV6-5	TRBJ1-2	-	TRBD1	TGTGCCAGCAGCCGACTGAGACAGGGCTATGGCTACACCTTC	CASSRLRQGYGYTF
TRBV19	TRBJ2-2	-	TRBD1	TGTGCCAGTAGCCCTACCGGGACAGGGACCCCAAAACGTTCCGGGGAGCTGTTTTTT	CASSPTGTGTPKRSGELFF
TRBV11-2	TRBJ2-3	-	TRBD2	TGTGCCAGCAGCTTAGATCTTATAGCGGGGGAGGCGACAGATACGCAGTATTTT	CASSLDLIAGEATDTQYF
TRBV6-1	TRBJ1-1	once	TRBD1	TGTGCCAGCAGTGCTAGGACAGGGGGCGTTTTAAACACTGAAGCTTTCTTT	CASSARTGGVLNTEAFF
TRBV4-1	TRBJ2-7	-	-	TGCGCCAGCAGCCAAGTTGTTGGTTCGGCAGGGAAGGCCTACGAGCAGTACTTC	CASSQVVGSAGKAYEQYF
TRBV19	TRBJ2-5	-	TRBD1	TGTGCCAGTAGTATCCGGGACAGGGGGCCCCAAGAGACCCAGTACTTC	CASSIRDRGPQETQYF
TRBV7-2	TRBJ1-2	-	TRBD1	TGTGCCAGCCCCGGGACAGGGGGTATTTACACCTTC	CASPGTGGIYTF
TRBV2	TRBJ1-4	-	-	TGTGCCAGCCATCTAAACAGGGCAACTAATGAAAAACTGTTTTTT	CASHLNRATNEKLFF
TRBV10-1	TRBJ1-5	-	-	TGCGCCAGCCTATATAGTGGCCGGAGCCTCCATCAGCCCCAGCATTTT	CASLYSGRSLHQPQHF
TRBV28	TRBJ2-2	once	-	TGTGCCAGCAGTTTGTTACAGCCACTCACCGGGGAGCTGTTTTTT	CASSLLQPLTGELFF
TRBV5-1	TRBJ2-7	few	TRBD1	TGCGCCACCTCCCCGGGACAGGGGTCCTACGAGCAGTACTTC	CATSPGQGSYEQYF
TRBV7-9	TRBJ2-5	-	TRBD2	TGTGCCAGCAGCTTAGTCGCCGGGGGGGAGACCCAGTACTTC	CASSLVAGGETQYF
TRBV28	TRBJ2-3	-	TRBD2	TGTGCCAGCAGTTCTAGCGGGGGAATGGGTCTAGGTACGCAGTATTTT	CASSSSGGMGLGTQYF
TRBV3-1/TRBV3-2	TRBJ2-5	-	TRBD2	TGTGCCAGCAGCCAAGGGGATAGCGGGGCCCTACAAGAGACCCAGTACTTC	CASSQGDSGALQETQYF
TRBV29-1	TRBJ1-1	-	TRBD1	TGCAGCGTGGAGACAGGGAGTCGAAATGAAGCTTTCTTT	CSVETGSRNEAFF
TRBV12-3/TRBV12-4	TRBJ1-6	-	-	TGTGCCAGCAGCACAGGGTTCAATTCACCCCTCCACTTT	CASSTGFNSPLHF
TRBV6-2/TRBV6-3	TRBJ1-1	-	-	TGTGCCAGCAGTCAACAGGGAGTCGGCACTGAAGCTTTCTTT	CASSQQGVGTEAFF
TRBV28	TRBJ1-2	few	-	TGTGCCAGCAGTGTGACACCCACCGAGGGCTACACCTTC	CASSVTPTEGYTF
TRBV9	TRBJ1-3	-	-	TGTGCCAGCACCTTTGGGGCTCTCTCTGGAAACACCATATATTTT	CASTFGALSGNTIYF
TRBV15	TRBJ2-5	-	TRBD1	TGTGCCACCAGCAGAGATGGACAGGGGTTGGGTCAAGAGACCCAGTACTTC	CATSRDGQGLGQETQYF
TRBV6-6	TRBJ1-1	once	-	TGTGCCAGCAGTTTCCCCATGACTGAAGCTTTCTTT	CASSFPMTEAFF
TRBV28	TRBJ1-2	once	-	TGTGCCAGCAGTTCCGGGAACTATGGCTACACCTTC	CASSSGNYGYTF
TRBV5-6	TRBJ2-7	-	-	TGTGCCAGCAGCTTGGTGGCGGGGATATCCTACGAGCAGTACTTC	CASSLVAGISYEQYF
TRBV30	TRBJ2-1	-	-	TGTGCCTGGAGTGGGACAGATTCCTACAATGAGCAGTTCTTC	CAWSGTDSYNEQFF
TRBV10-2	TRBJ1-5	-	TRBD1	TGCGCCAGCAGTGAGTCCGGGACAGGCCGTACGACCCAGCATTTT	CASSESGTGRTTQHF
TRBV6-2/TRBV6-3	TRBJ2-4	-	-	TGTGCCAGCAGTTACGGAGGGGACCTAGCCAAAAACATTCAGTACTTC	CASSYGGDLAKNIQYF
TRBV9	TRBJ2-7	few	-	TGTGCCAGCAGCCCGAGGACAAATCCCTACGAGCAGTACTTC	CASSPRTNPYEQYF
TRBV18	TRBJ1-2	-	TRBD1	TGTGCCAGCTCACGGGGGGACAGTGGCTACACCTTC	CASSRGDSGYTF
TRBV4-1	TRBJ1-1	-	-	TGCGCCAGCAGCCAAGTGGTTAGGGAGGCTGAAGCTTTCTTT	CASSQVVREAEAFF
TRBV21-1	TRBJ1-5	-	-	TGTGCCAGCAGCAAAGGCGAGGAGGGCAATCAGCCCCAGCATTTT	CASSKGEEGNQPQHF
TRBV29-1	TRBJ1-1	-	TRBD1	TGCAGCGCCCACAGGGGGGGGAACACTGAAGCTTTCTTT	CSAHRGGNTEAFF
TRBV30	TRBJ1-2	-	-	TGTGCCTGGAGTGGCCCCGGACTCACTAGGTGGGGCTACACCTTC	CAWSGPGLTRWGYTF
TRBV6-2/TRBV6-3	TRBJ1-2	-	-	TGTGCCAGCAGTTACACGGTCAGGGAAGTGGATGGCTACACCTTC	CASSYTVREVDGYTF
TRBV7-9	TRBJ1-5	-	TRBD1	TGTGCCAGCAGCCAGACAGGGAACAATCAGCCCCAGCATTTT	CASSQTGNNQPQHF
TRBV6-5	TRBJ1-6	-	TRBD1	TGTGCCAGCAGTTACTCAACGGACAGGGGTAATTCACCCCTCCACTTT	CASSYSTDRGNSPLHF
TRBV7-2	TRBJ1-3	-	-	TGTGCCAGCACCCTAGACAGCTTCTCTGGAAACACCATATATTTT	CASTLDSFSGNTIYF